Presented here are 9 T cell receptor beta chains from one specimen sequenced in a study of PD-1 blockade in classical Hodgkin lymphoma (dated by TCRdb to 2018 to 2020). Receptor amplification or capture employed the immunoSEQ multiplex PCR assay. Here the immuneACCESS table is served through TCRdb, limited to in-frame sequences with V and J called. Missing clones are a known gap in these copies; in checked studies unresolved V genes cover under half, and the rest lacks a known reason. This sample has 55,000 to 65,000 clones in its table, and 85% to 90% of those were observed once. Over 14% of the sample is held by the ten biggest clonotypes. The sample's time point label, in plain terms: cycle 1 day 1 (C1D1), immediately before nivolumab initiation. All trial patients had relapsed after autologous stem cell transplantation, with cohorts A, B and C differing in prior brentuximab vedotin exposure.

The sample here was peripheral blood mononuclear cells (PBMCs), taken at baseline. The receptors stem from a human donor with classical Hodgkin lymphoma.

CDR3 nucleotide sequence: TGTGCCAGCAGTGACCGAGTCTCCTACGAGCAGTACTTC. Protein product: CASSDRVSYEQYF. This chain uses TRBV27 with TRBJ2-7, with D hard to call. V shed 5 bases and J shed 0 bases, with 8 bases lying between them. CDR3 size: 13 residues. The germline gives CDR1 MNHEY, CDR2 SMNVEV (reference sequence).

The chain joins TRBV10-3 to TRBJ1-2, with TRBD1 matching over 8 bases. The CDR3 length is 12 residues. The V and J ends lost 8 bases and 6 bases, in that order; junction bases with no gene match: 5. Per the germline V gene, CDR1 is ENHRY and CDR2 is SYGVKD. The CDR3 reads CAIPTGGDGYTF. In DNA, the CDR3 is TGTGCCATCCCAACAGGGGGTGATGGCTACACCTTC.

The chain joins TRBV27 to TRBJ2-7; D is ambiguous. Per germline, CDR1 MNHEY and CDR2 SMNVEV (reference sequence). The CDR3 spans 13 residues. Trimming stripped 6 bases from V and 3 bases from J, with 12 bases between. The CDR3 DNA is TGTGCCAGCAGAGGGTTGGGCTTCTACGAGCAGTACTTC. It translates to CASRGLGFYEQYF.

The chain couples TRBV6-1 to TRBJ1-5, with unresolved D. Germline CDR1 reads MNHNS; CDR2 reads SASEGT. The ends were cut back, 1 base at V and 1 base at J, with 8 bases in the middle. The CDR3 sequence is 15 residues long. CDR3 in amino acids: CASSEVRNSNQPQHF. The CDR3 coding sequence is TGTGCCAGCAGTGAAGTTAGAAACAGCAATCAGCCCCAGCATTTT.

The gene calls are TRBV10-2 and TRBJ1-2, with D unresolved. V lost 2 bases, J lost 8 bases, and 15 bases lay in between. The CDR3 is made up of 14 amino acids. Looked up from germline, CDR1 is WSHSY and CDR2 is SAAADI. CDR3 nucleotides: TGCGCCAGCAGTGAGGCCTACAGATCCAAAGGCTACACCTTC. Protein sequence: CASSEAYRSKGYTF.

The chain is built from TRBV5-4 and TRBJ1-2; D gene unclear. CDR3 length equals 14 residues. The V gene lost 3 bases and the J gene lost 4 bases, with 13 bases spanning the gap. Germline-derived CDR1 and CDR2 are SGHNT and YYREEE (reference sequence). CDR3: CASSYPGPLYGYTF. The CDR3 DNA reads TGTGCCAGCAGCTACCCGGGCCCCCTCTATGGCTACACCTTC.

This rearrangement joins TRBV12-5 to TRBJ1-5; D perhaps matches TRBD1 (5 bases). The germline gives CDR1 LGHNT, CDR2 FRNRAP. Between the trimmed V and J ends, which lost 4 bases and 4 bases, there was a span of 14 bases. The CDR3 spans 15 residues. DNA of the CDR3: TGTGCTAGTGGTTCCTGGCAGGGATCGAATCAGCCCCAGCATTTT. This sequence encodes CASGSWQGSNQPQHF.

Worth noting for this clone: This same CDR3 is encoded by further DNA sequences in the sample. The J gene is TRBJ1-1, the V gene TRBV7-9; tentatively, D is TRBD1 (5 bases). This CDR3 region has 12 residues. The V end lost 1 base, the J end lost 7 bases, and 7 bases lay between the germline ends. Germline lookup yields CDR1 SEHNR and CDR2 FQNEAQ (reference sequence). CDR3 coding DNA: TGTGCCAGCAGCTTAGGGGGCCTTGAAGCTTTCTTT. It yields the protein CASSLGGLEAFF.

The rearrangement joins TRBV19 to TRBJ2-4; a possible D gene is TRBD1 (5 bases). V lost 3 bases, J lost 0 bases, and 12 bases lay in between. Germline V gene sequence: CDR1 LNHDA, CDR2 SQIVND (reference sequence). This CDR3 comprises 16 residues. For the CDR3, the DNA is TGTGCCAGTAGTATTACAGGTTCCCTAGCCAAAAACATTCAGTACTTC. As protein: CASSITGSLAKNIQYF.